This TCR gamma chain comes out of a study of γδ T cells in repeated Plasmodium falciparum infection. About the study: Donors were malaria-exposed Malian children or age- and gender-matched Australian children. Malaria-naive adults were infected with P. falciparum NF54 four times over about 600 days.

TCRdb redid the clone calls on the multiplex PCR reads with CATT. Among tens of thousands of gamma-chain clones, about 3% were seen once, and the ten largest hold 25% to 40%. The length of the CDR3 is 13 residues. CDR1 GITISATS and CDR2 ISYDGTV come from the germline V gene (reference sequence). Ten or more counts support this clone. The protein given by TCRdb reflects a much larger clone and differs at residue 11 from this DNA's translation, likely from a read error; the protein shown is the DNA's translation. Vgamma9/Vdelta2+ and Vdelta2-negative gammadelta T cells were flow-sorted from PBMC for bulk sequencing.

The receptor's source is a pool of human donors (malaria-infected and uninfected, not separated). The V gene is listed as TRGV9; no J gene was called. The sample comprised gamma-delta T cells from blood. The CDR3 sequence: CALWEVPLYKRLF. In DNA, the CDR3 is TGTGCCTTGTGGGAGGTGCCATTGTATAAGAGACTCTTT.